The 26 T cell receptor beta chains given below trace back to one sample, sequenced in a study of T cell responses to AZD1222 COVID-19 vaccine. TCRdb's copy holds only in-frame clones and misses some; the assay was immunoSEQ multiplex PCR. The sample has tens of thousands of clones, 80% to 90% seen once; the top ten hold 31%. The sample was peripheral blood, taken on day 0 of AZD1222 vaccination. These receptors came from an adult in good health.

The chain couples TRBV29-1 to TRBJ1-5; D possibly corresponds to TRBD1 (5 bases). This CDR3 has 12 residues. Germline CDR1 and CDR2: SQVTM and ANQGSEA. V was pared by 4 bases and J by 7 bases, with 11 bases between. Here the CDR3 reads CSVAGYGQPQHF. The DNA of the CDR3 is TGCAGCGTTGCAGGGTACGGACAGCCCCAGCATTTT. Using reference TRBV29-1 and TRBJ1-5 for the parts outside the CDR3, the full variable domain is SAVISQKPSRDICQRGTSLTIQCQVDSQVTMMFWYRQQPGQSLTLIATANQGSEATYESGFVIDKFPISRPNLTFSTLTVSNMSPEDSSIYLCSVAGYGQPQHFGDGTRLSIL.

The chain uses TRBV6-6 and TRBJ1-2; tentatively, D is TRBD1 (5 bases). Trimming took off 6 bases at V and 4 bases at J, with 21 bases between the two ends. Per germline, CDR1 MNHNY and CDR2 SVGAGI (reference sequence). The CDR3 runs to 16 residues. The CDR3 here is CASSPKGGEISYGYTF. The CDR3 DNA is TGTGCCAGCAGCCCCAAGGGAGGGGAAATAAGCTATGGCTACACCTTC.

This chain uses TRBV28 with TRBJ1-2, with D possibly matching TRBD1 (6 bases). The CDR3 runs to 13 residues. Germline V gives CDR1 MDHEN, CDR2 SYDVKM. V was clipped by 5 bases and J by 4 bases, with 11 bases between them. The CDR3 sequence is CASSPLDSYGYTF. The CDR3, as DNA: TGTGCCAGCAGTCCCTTGGACAGCTATGGCTACACCTTC.

The rearrangement joins TRBV7-9 to TRBJ2-1; 7 bases match TRBD2. The trim removed 5 bases at V and 7 bases at J, leaving 17 bases unmatched. The CDR3 runs to 17 residues. Per germline, CDR1 SEHNR and CDR2 FQNEAQ (reference sequence). The CDR3 loop reads CASSPPGGGPTRNEQFF. CDR3 DNA: TGTGCCAGCAGCCCTCCGGGGGGAGGGCCAACTAGAAATGAGCAGTTCTTC.

The chain uses TRBV9 and TRBJ2-3; the match to TRBD2 covers 7 bases. In germline, CDR1 is SGDLS, CDR2 YYNGEE. With 1 base clipped from V and 3 bases from J, the junction kept 5 bases outside the gene matches. There are 15 residues in the CDR3. The CDR3 sequence is CASSVMGGPTDTQYF. DNA for the CDR3: TGTGCCAGCAGCGTAATGGGAGGGCCGACAGATACGCAGTATTTT.

The rearrangement links TRBV7-9 to TRBJ1-1; D unclear. The CDR3 consists of 12 residues. Germline V gives CDR1 SEHNR, CDR2 FQNEAQ (reference sequence). V shed 0 bases and J shed 4 bases, with 3 bases lying between them. CDR3 in DNA: TGTGCCAGCAGCTTAGCAAGCACTGAAGCTTTCTTT. Translation: CASSLASTEAFF.

This clone was recorded only once. This chain links TRBV29-1 with TRBJ2-7; 12 bases are a match to TRBD2. Germline V gene lookup returns CDR1 SQVTM and CDR2 ANQGSEA. Trimming cost V 4 bases and J 2 bases; bases outside gene matches: 9. This CDR3 spans 16 amino acids. CDR3 sequence reads: CSVGGLAGGRAYEQYF. CDR3 nucleotides: TGCAGCGTTGGGGGGCTAGCGGGAGGGCGAGCCTACGAGCAGTACTTC.

Of note for this clone: At one of its ends the junction is not consistent with the germline gene, which may arise from a read error. The genes are TRBV28 and TRBJ2-7; 14 bases line up with TRBD2. The germline CDR1 and CDR2 sequences are MDHEN and SYDVKM. The CDR3 covers 13 residues. The chain's CDR3 is CASSRTSGRIGDF. The CDR3 DNA is TGTGCCAGCAGTCGGACTAGCGGGAGGATCGGGGACTTC.

The chain joins TRBV29-1 to TRBJ2-2; either TRBD1 or TRBD2 may fit D (5 bases each). The length of the CDR3 is 14 residues. Looked up from germline, CDR1 is SQVTM and CDR2 is ANQGSEA. V dropped 6 bases and J dropped 4 bases, with 15 bases sitting between them. The CDR3 coding sequence is TGCAGCGTCAGAGGGACCCATGCCACCGGGGAGCTGTTTTTT. It yields the protein CSVRGTHATGELFF.

This chain joins TRBV11-1 and TRBJ2-1; perhaps TRBD2 as D (7 bases). The germline CDR1 and CDR2 sequences are SGHAT and FQDESV (reference sequence). V lost 3 bases, J lost 8 bases, and 14 bases lay in between. The CDR3 runs to 14 residues. CDR3 coding DNA: TGTGCCAGCAGCTTTTTCAGGGGAGGGGATGAGCAGTTCTTC. Amino acid sequence: CASSFFRGGDEQFF. The variable domain in full, with the rest retrieved from reference TRBV11-1 and TRBJ2-1, is EAEVAQSPRYKITEKSQAVAFWCDPISGHATLYWYRQILGQGPELLVQFQDESVVDDSQLPKDRFSAERLKGVDSTLKIQPAELGDSAMYLCASSFFRGGDEQFFGPGTRLTVL.

The V call is TRBV7-2, the J call TRBJ2-1, with D perhaps given as TRBD1 or TRBD2 (5 bases each). This CDR3 has 14 amino acids. Germline-derived CDR1 and CDR2 are SGHTA and FQGNSA. Trimming removed 3 bases from V and 9 bases from J, with 15 bases in between. The CDR3 here is CASSFSGALGEQFF. CDR3 DNA: TGTGCCAGCAGCTTCTCCGGGGCCCTGGGTGAGCAGTTCTTC.

The chain has TRBV4-2 and TRBJ2-3, with a possible D match to TRBD2 (6 bases). V lost 0 bases, J lost 6 bases, and 16 bases lay in between. The germline V gene encodes CDR1 LGHNA and CDR2 YNFKEQ. This CDR3 contains 16 residues. The CDR3 region has the DNA TGTGCCAGCAGCCAAGAGGAGGGGAAGGGCATGGATACGCAGTATTTT. It specifies CASSQEEGKGMDTQYF.

The rearrangement uses TRBV28 and TRBJ2-7, with 8 bases matching TRBD1. The CDR3 is made up of 14 amino acids. The ends lost 3 bases at V and 5 bases at J; junction bases unmatched: 6. Per the germline V gene, CDR1 is MDHEN and CDR2 is SYDVKM. The CDR3 loop reads CASSFTDRAHEQYF. The CDR3 DNA follows: TGTGCCAGCAGTTTTACGGACAGGGCCCACGAGCAGTACTTC.

The rearrangement joins TRBV28 to TRBJ1-6; no firm D call. V was clipped by 5 bases and J by 7 bases, with 6 bases between them. The CDR3 loop spans 12 amino acids. CDR1 is MDHEN, CDR2 SYDVKM, per germline. The CDR3 sequence: CASSGRNSPLHF. The CDR3 DNA reads TGTGCCAGCAGTGGGCGGAATTCACCCCTCCACTTT.

This chain links TRBV7-6 with TRBJ2-1; 7 nucleotides agree with TRBD2. The V gene's germline CDR1 is SGHVS and CDR2 FNYEAQ. This CDR3 is built from 13 residues. V shed 5 bases, J shed 6 bases, and the junction held 4 bases outside the gene matches. CDR3 bases: TGTGCCAGCAGCACACTAGCGTTCAATGAGCAGTTCTTC. This gives the protein CASSTLAFNEQFF.

In nucleotides, the CDR3 is TGTGCCAGCAGGCCGAGAAGGGCGGACACTGAAGCTTTCTTT. It encodes CASRPRRADTEAFF. The genes are TRBV2 and TRBJ1-1, with unresolved D. Trimming left V 6 bases short and J 3 bases short, with 14 bases between. CDR1 is SNHLY and CDR2 is FYNNEI in the germline V gene. CDR3 length equals 14 residues. The full variable domain, rest sourced from reference TRBV2 and TRBJ1-1, is EPEVTQTPSHQVTQMGQEVILRCVPISNHLYFYWYRQILGQKVEFLVSFYNNEISEKSEIFDDQFSVERPDGSNFTLKIRSTKLEDSAMYFCASRPRRADTEAFFGQGTRLTVV.

The chain uses TRBV19 and TRBJ2-1, with D perhaps given as TRBD1 or TRBD2 (6 bases each). Trimming shortened V by 8 bases and J by 2 bases, and 22 bases separated the two germline ends. Germline lookup yields CDR1 LNHDA and CDR2 SQIVND (reference sequence). CDR3 length equals 17 residues. The CDR3 region has the DNA TGTGCCAGTTCCGTGGATCCCACGGGGGCAGCCTACAATGAGCAGTTCTTC. Translated: CASSVDPTGAAYNEQFF.

The CDR3 coding sequence is TGTGCCAGCAGTTCTGACCGACAGGGCAGAGCTTTCTTT. It yields the protein CASSSDRQGRAFF. This chain connects TRBV6-4 to TRBJ1-1; 7 bases line up with TRBD1. Germline CDR1 reads MRHNA; CDR2 reads SNTAGT. V dropped 5 bases and J dropped 10; count of bases not matched to a gene: 10. The CDR3 has 13 amino acids.

This clone was counted between two and nine times. This chain uses TRBV25-1 with TRBJ2-1, with a tentative D call TRBD1 (6 bases). V was pared by 4 bases and J by 1 base, with 20 bases between. CDR1 and CDR2 (germline): MGHDK, SYGVNS. The CDR3 extends over 18 amino acids. The CDR3: CASSAPGSGAYSYNEQFF. The CDR3 nucleotides read TGTGCCAGCAGTGCTCCCGGCTCAGGGGCTTATTCCTACAATGAGCAGTTCTTC.

The rearrangement joins TRBV14 to TRBJ1-3; TRBD1 matches at 8 bases. J lost 4 bases, V lost 1 base, and 3 bases had no gene match. CDR1 is SGHDN, CDR2 FVKESK, per germline. The length of the CDR3 is 15 residues. DNA of the CDR3: TGTGCCAGCAGCCAAGTTCGGGACAGGGGAAACACCATATATTTT. This encodes CASSQVRDRGNTIYF. The variable domain in full, with the rest retrieved from reference TRBV14 and TRBJ1-3, is EAGVTQFPSHSVIEKGQTVTLRCDPISGHDNLYWYRRVMGKEIKFLLHFVKESKQDESGMPNNRFLAERTGGTYSTLKVQPAELEDSGVYFCASSQVRDRGNTIYFGEGSWLTVV.

The chain recombines TRBV27 with TRBJ2-1; D uncertain. The germline V and J ends were trimmed by 5 bases and 7 bases, with 9 bases remaining between them. Germline CDR1 is MNHEY and CDR2 is SMNVEV (reference sequence). The CDR3 has 12 amino acids. The CDR3 DNA reads TGTGCCAGCAGTCCACTTACAAATGAGCAGTTCTTC. This sequence encodes CASSPLTNEQFF.

J is TRBJ2-1 and V is TRBV5-1, with 9 bases fitting TRBD2. J was trimmed by 9 bases and V by 0 bases; bases with no gene match: 7. CDR1 is SGHRS, CDR2 YFSETQ, per germline. This CDR3 is 15 amino acids long. The DNA of the CDR3 is TGCGCCAGCAGCTTGGGTAGCGGGGGTTCCGGTGAGCAGTTCTTC. It yields the protein CASSLGSGGSGEQFF.

The chain has TRBV5-6 and TRBJ2-5; 10 bases align to TRBD1. V was pared by 6 bases and J by 4 bases, with 3 bases of the junction left unmatched. Germline V gives CDR1 SGHDT, CDR2 YYEEEE. The CDR3 totals 13 residues. This CDR3 reads CASTRDRGETQYF. As DNA, the CDR3 is TGTGCCAGCACACGGGACAGGGGAGAGACCCAGTACTTC.

The genes are TRBV6-1 and TRBJ2-6; no firm D call. Germline V gene sequence: CDR1 MNHNS, CDR2 SASEGT. This CDR3 is 15 amino acids long. With 1 base removed from V and 2 bases from J, the gap between germline ends came to 6 bases. For the CDR3, the DNA is TGTGCCAGCAGTGAAGGGGGAACTGGGGCCAACGTCCTGACTTTC. Encoded protein: CASSEGGTGANVLTF.

The chain recombines TRBV10-3 with TRBJ2-3, with a possible D match to TRBD2 (5 bases). CDR1 is ENHRY, CDR2 SYGVKD, per germline. The length of the CDR3 is 14 residues. Trimming took 5 bases from V and 1 from J, leaving 10 bases between them. The CDR3 protein is CAISLDSGTDTQYF. Written as DNA, the CDR3 is TGTGCCATCAGTCTGGACTCCGGCACAGATACGCAGTATTTT.

V gene TRBV28 combines with J gene TRBJ1-2; a possible D gene is TRBD1 (6 bases). Trimming left V 2 bases short and J 7 bases short, with 11 bases between. Looked up from germline, CDR1 is MDHEN and CDR2 is SYDVKM. CDR3 length: 13 residues. Here the CDR3 reads CASSLPRGSGYTF. The CDR3 DNA follows: TGTGCCAGCAGTTTACCGAGGGGGTCTGGCTACACCTTC.